The 17 T cell receptor beta chains presented below share a single source sample, sequenced in a study of T-cell memory formation after mild COVID-19. MiXCR, applied by TCRdb to the 5' RACE reads, yields one record per CDR3 protein. The data contain 100,000 or so distinct CDR3 sequences, 8.5% to 14% of them singletons. Sequenced material: PBMCs or a T cell subset sorted from them (not recorded which). The source of these receptors is a man aged 18-30 years who had mild COVID-19 (a few samples of this study predate the infection). Cell type and time point are not known.

The rearrangement joins TRBV9 to TRBJ1-6; TRBD1 might be the D (5 bases). Trimming took off 3 bases at V and 7 bases at J, with 17 bases between the two ends. This CDR3 has 16 amino acids. Germline V gene lookup returns CDR1 SGDLS and CDR2 YYNGEE. The CDR3 reads CASSGIRAGPNSPLHF. The CDR3 nucleotides are TGTGCCAGCAGCGGTATCCGGGCAGGGCCCAATTCACCCCTCCACTTT.

This clonotype was recorded many times. V usage is TRBV7-3 and J usage is TRBJ2-2, with 8 bases aligning to TRBD1. Germline CDR1 is SGHTA and CDR2 is FQGTGA. The CDR3 has 14 amino acids. V was pared by 5 bases and J by 3 bases, with 2 bases of the junction left unmatched. For the CDR3, the DNA is TGTGCCAGCAGCCCGACAGGGGACACCGGGGAGCTGTTTTTT. Amino acid sequence: CASSPTGDTGELFF.

This clonotype was seen more than once but under ten times. The chain carries TRBV4-3 and TRBJ2-4, with D maybe TRBD1 (6 bases). Germline-derived CDR1 and CDR2 are LGHNA and YSLEER. Trimming pared 3 bases from V and 2 bases from J, leaving 14 bases between. The length of the CDR3 is 16 residues. Written as DNA, the CDR3 is TGCGCCAGCAGCCAGGGGATGAGGGGGACCAAAAACATTCAGTACTTC. This translates into CASSQGMRGTKNIQYF.

This rearrangement joins TRBV7-8 to TRBJ1-5; TRBD1 is a possible D gene (6 bases). This CDR3 comprises 18 residues. V shed 1 base and J shed 1 base, with 17 bases lying between them. Germline CDR1 SGHVS, CDR2 FQNEAQ. The CDR3 nucleotides are TGTGCCAGCAGCTTAGAGCTTGGCCCGGGGGCGAGCAATCAGCCCCAGCATTTT. It is translated as CASSLELGPGASNQPQHF.

The rearrangement joins TRBV6-2 or TRBV6-3 to TRBJ2-7; D call uncertain. Deletions cut 3 bases from V and 3 bases from J, with 9 bases between. Germline V gives CDR1 MNHEY, CDR2 SVGEGT. This CDR3 is built from 13 residues. The CDR3 loop is CASSYGPFYEQYV. In DNA form, the CDR3 reads TGTGCCAGCAGTTATGGCCCCTTCTACGAGCAGTACGTC.

This clonotype was observed a few times. The chain joins TRBV6-5 to TRBJ2-4, with D perhaps matching TRBD1 (5 bases). This CDR3 spans 14 amino acids. The germline V gene encodes CDR1 MNHEY and CDR2 SVGAGI. The V and J ends lost 0 bases and 4 bases respectively, with 7 bases between them. CDR3 DNA sequence: TGTGCCAGCAGTTACTCAGGGGAAAAAAACATTCAGTACTTC. Translating gives CASSYSGEKNIQYF.

This clonotype showed up many times. V gene TRBV27 combines with J gene TRBJ2-5; TRBD2 aligns across 12 bases. The CDR3 covers 14 residues. Germline trimming cut 3 bases from V and 4 bases from J; bases unmatched to any gene: 0. Germline-derived CDR1 and CDR2 are MNHEY and SMNVEV (reference sequence). The CDR3 loop reads CASSLGLAGETQYF. Written as DNA, the CDR3 is TGTGCCAGCAGTTTGGGACTAGCGGGAGAGACCCAGTACTTC.

This clonotype was found a few times. This chain links TRBV27 with TRBJ2-3; D call uncertain. The CDR3 is 13 residues long. Trimming took off 0 bases at V and 6 bases at J, with 7 bases between the two ends. From germline, CDR1 is MNHEY and CDR2 SMNVEV (reference sequence). The CDR3 DNA reads as TGTGCCAGCAGTTTATCCAATTGGGATACGCAGTATTTT. Amino acid sequence: CASSLSNWDTQYF.

This clonotype was seen a few times. The V gene is TRBV29-1, the J gene TRBJ1-2; perhaps TRBD1 as D (5 bases). The CDR3 runs 12 residues. Germline V CDR1 and CDR2: SQVTM, ANQGSEA. Deletions cut 6 bases from V and 3 bases from J, with 11 bases between. CDR3 nucleotide sequence: TGCAGCGTCCAGGGTACTTACTATGGCTACACCTTC. Protein: CSVQGTYYGYTF.

In its sample, this clonotype was seen a few times. The V call is TRBV10-3, the J call TRBJ1-1; the D gene is possibly TRBD1 (6 bases). The CDR3 loop spans 15 amino acids. V gave up 1 base and J gave up 1 base, with 10 bases separating them. Looked up from germline, CDR1 is ENHRY and CDR2 is SYGVKD. The CDR3 DNA is TGTGCCATCAGTGAGTACAGGGTTAAGAACACTGAAGCTTTCTTT. Its translation: CAISEYRVKNTEAFF.

This clonotype was counted a few times. The chain couples TRBV6-2 or TRBV6-3 to TRBJ2-7; the D gene is possibly TRBD2 (6 bases). V lost 2 bases and J 6 bases, leaving 8 bases between the germline ends. This CDR3 is 12 amino acids long. The V gene's germline CDR1 is MNHEY and CDR2 SVGEGT. CDR3 sequence reads: CASSYGGSEQYV. The CDR3 region has the DNA TGTGCCAGCAGTTACGGGGGGTCCGAGCAGTACGTC.

V is TRBV4-3 and J is TRBJ1-1, with D perhaps TRBD1 (5 bases). The CDR3 extends over 15 amino acids. CDR1 LGHNA and CDR2 YSLEER come from the germline V gene. The V and J ends lost 1 base and 8 bases respectively, with 17 bases between them. The CDR3 loop reads CASSQGIVYGAEAFF. DNA of the CDR3: TGCGCCAGCAGCCAAGGGATAGTTTACGGGGCGGAAGCTTTCTTT.

V gene TRBV5-1 combines with J gene TRBJ1-1; D is perhaps TRBD1 (5 bases). This CDR3 spans 14 amino acids. Trimming removed 5 bases from V and 5 bases from J, with 16 bases in between. CDR1 is SGHRS and CDR2 is YFSETQ in the germline V gene. The CDR3 loop reads CASSQVRGRTEAFF. The CDR3 bases are TGCGCCAGCAGTCAGGTTCGGGGGAGAACTGAAGCTTTCTTT.

This clonotype was observed a single time. V is TRBV5-1 and J is TRBJ2-2; D is possibly TRBD1 (6 bases). CDR1 is SGHRS, CDR2 YFSETQ, per germline. The CDR3 extends over 14 amino acids. V shed 3 bases and J shed 4 bases, with 10 bases lying between them. CDR3 nucleotide sequence: TGCGCCAGCAGCTACGGACAGAGCACCGGGGAGCTGTTTTTT. Residues: CASSYGQSTGELFF.

The J gene is TRBJ2-1, the V gene TRBV4-1, with D tentatively TRBD1 or TRBD2 (7 bases each). The germline V gene encodes CDR1 MGHRA and CDR2 YSYEKL. Trimming cost V 4 bases and J 10 bases, with 26 bases left between them. The CDR3 is made up of 17 amino acids. The CDR3 sequence is CASSLVVAGGAQWEQFF. The CDR3 DNA reads as TGCGCCAGCAGCCTGGTGGTGGCAGGGGGGGCACAATGGGAGCAGTTCTTC.

This clonotype was recorded at least ten times. The chain employs TRBV7-8 and TRBJ2-3, with D tentatively TRBD2 (6 bases). The germline V gene has CDR1 SGHVS and CDR2 FQNEAQ. V was pared by 3 bases and J by 2 bases, with 21 bases between. This CDR3 is built from 18 residues. The CDR3 coding sequence is TGTGCCAGCAGCTTTTCGGGTTTGTGGGGGGATAACACAGATACGCAGTATTTT. This gives the protein CASSFSGLWGDNTDTQYF.

V gene TRBV6-2 or TRBV6-3 combines with J gene TRBJ2-1; the D gene could be TRBD1 or TRBD2 (5 bases each). The ends were cut back, 2 bases at V and 0 bases at J, with 17 bases in the middle. This CDR3 is built from 18 residues. Germline V gene lookup returns CDR1 MNHEY and CDR2 SVGEGT. The CDR3: CASSYEAGLGPSYNEQFF. CDR3 in DNA: TGTGCCAGCAGTTACGAGGCAGGGTTGGGACCCTCCTACAATGAGCAGTTCTTC.